The 16 T cell receptor beta chains reported below all come from one sample, sequenced in a study of T cell responses to AZD1222 COVID-19 vaccine. Data came from immunoSEQ multiplex PCR; TCRdb stores just in-frame clones and leaves some out. The data show some 130,000 clones, around 86% seen once. The material was peripheral blood, obtained on day 0 of AZD1222 vaccination. These TCRs come from an adult in good health.

This chain joins TRBV4-3 and TRBJ1-6; D uncertain. This CDR3 has 16 amino acids. V gave up 0 bases and J gave up 4 bases, with 10 bases separating them. CDR1 is LGHNA, CDR2 YSLEER, per germline. CDR3 bases: TGCGCCAGCAGCCAAGAATCCAGGAATTATAATTCACCCCTCCACTTT. Translated: CASSQESRNYNSPLHF.

This chain links TRBV27 with TRBJ1-1, with D tentatively TRBD1 (5 bases). The CDR3 extends over 16 amino acids. Germline-derived CDR1 and CDR2 are MNHEY and SMNVEV (reference sequence). V gave up 4 bases and J gave up 2 bases, with 17 bases separating them. In DNA form, the CDR3 reads TGTGCCAGCAGTTCCCGACAAGACAGACTTAACACTGAAGCTTTCTTT. Its protein product is CASSSRQDRLNTEAFF.

J is TRBJ1-1 and V is TRBV6-6; D is uncertain. This CDR3 spans 14 amino acids. The germline V gene encodes CDR1 MNHNY and CDR2 SVGAGI (reference sequence). Trimming stripped 2 bases from V and 5 bases from J, with 12 bases between. This chain's CDR3 is CASSYGQEKTEAFF. The CDR3 DNA is TGTGCCAGCAGTTACGGCCAAGAGAAAACTGAAGCTTTCTTT.

This chain connects TRBV29-1 to TRBJ1-4, with D unresolved. Trimming shortened V by 7 bases and J by 4 bases, and 10 bases separated the two germline ends. The CDR3 runs to 12 residues. Germline CDR1 is SQVTM and CDR2 is ANQGSEA. The CDR3 spells CSAIEGNEKLFF. The CDR3 coding sequence is TGCAGCGCCATAGAGGGTAATGAAAAACTGTTTTTT.

This clone was counted once. This chain uses TRBV9 with TRBJ1-6; D might be TRBD1 (5 bases). Germline V CDR1 and CDR2: SGDLS, YYNGEE. The CDR3 length is 14 residues. Trimming removed 2 bases from V and 9 bases from J, with 12 bases in between. CDR3 region: CASSVQAGGSPLHF. The CDR3 DNA reads as TGTGCCAGCAGCGTTCAGGCCGGGGGTTCACCCCTCCACTTT.

The chain combines TRBV6-6 with TRBJ2-7; TRBD2 matches at 10 bases. V trimming: 2 bases; J trimming: 3 bases; junction bases outside the gene matches: 4. The CDR3 runs to 15 residues. Germline CDR1 reads MNHNY; CDR2 reads SVGAGI (reference sequence). The CDR3 spells CASSYGLAEHYEQYF. The DNA of the CDR3 is TGTGCCAGCAGTTACGGACTAGCGGAACACTACGAGCAGTACTTC.

The genes are TRBV12-3 or TRBV12-4 and TRBJ1-5; D possibly corresponds to TRBD1 (6 bases). This CDR3 spans 13 amino acids. The ends were cut back, 5 bases at V and 6 bases at J, with 11 bases in the middle. This CDR3 reads CASSPGGGQPQHF. CDR3 in DNA: TGTGCCAGCAGTCCAGGAGGGGGTCAGCCCCAGCATTTT.

The J gene is TRBJ2-2, the V gene TRBV4-3; no clear D. The CDR3 length is 15 residues. Germline-derived CDR1 and CDR2 are LGHNA and YSLEER. Deletions cut 2 bases from V and 1 base from J, with 8 bases between. CDR3 nucleotides: TGCGCCAGCAGCCAAAGCGCACAGAACACCGGGGAGCTGTTTTTT. This codes for CASSQSAQNTGELFF.

This chain joins TRBV29-1 and TRBJ2-2, with a tentative D call TRBD1 (6 bases). With 4 bases removed from V and 1 base from J, the gap between germline ends came to 13 bases. There are 15 residues in the CDR3. Germline lookup yields CDR1 SQVTM and CDR2 ANQGSEA. CDR3 region: CSVVFGGLNTGELFF. As DNA, the CDR3 is TGCAGCGTTGTATTTGGGGGCCTGAACACCGGGGAGCTGTTTTTT.

The chain couples TRBV24-1 to TRBJ2-7; D gene uncertain. This CDR3 is built from 14 residues. V was clipped by 12 bases and J by 4 bases, with 21 bases between them. Germline V lookup: CDR1 KGHDR, CDR2 SFDVKD. CDR3 residues: CAVPNLPPLYEQYF. The CDR3 DNA reads as TGTGCCGTCCCTAATCTGCCTCCGCTGTACGAGCAGTACTTC.

This CDR3 is CASSWGDRRNTEAFF. In DNA, the CDR3 is TGTGCCAGCAGTTGGGGGGACAGGAGGAACACTGAAGCTTTCTTT. V usage is TRBV6-5 and J usage is TRBJ1-1; 8 bases agree with TRBD1. CDR1 and CDR2 from the germline V gene are MNHEY and SVGAGI. The CDR3 is made up of 15 amino acids. V was clipped by 4 bases and J by 1 base; unmatched bases: 5.

The CDR3 coding sequence is TGTGCCAGCAGCCCCAGGGGTGCAACTAATGAAAAACTGTTTTTT. Protein: CASSPRGATNEKLFF. The rearrangement uses TRBV7-2 and TRBJ1-4; a possible D gene is TRBD1 (6 bases). With 5 bases removed from V and 0 bases from J, the gap between germline ends came to 10 bases. CDR3 length: 15 residues. Germline-derived CDR1 and CDR2 are SGHTA and FQGNSA.

The V call is TRBV15, the J call TRBJ2-7, with D unresolved. Germline assignment: CDR1 LNHNV and CDR2 YYDKDF (reference sequence). This CDR3 spans 15 amino acids. V lost 0 bases to trimming and J lost 1 base, with 10 bases between them. The CDR3 is CATSRDPGASYEQYF. The CDR3 region has the DNA TGTGCCACCAGCAGAGATCCCGGAGCGTCCTACGAGCAGTACTTC.

The genes are TRBV15 and TRBJ1-2, with D possibly being TRBD1 (5 bases). CDR3 length: 16 amino acids. CDR1 and CDR2 (germline): LNHNV, YYDKDF (reference sequence). V lost 3 bases and J 1 base, leaving 15 bases between the germline ends. This CDR3 reads CATSRAGTESNYGYTF. In DNA, the CDR3 is TGTGCCACCAGCAGGGCGGGGACGGAGAGTAACTATGGCTACACCTTC.

This clone was seen just once. The gene calls are TRBV6-5 and TRBJ1-1; unclear D gene. The CDR3 runs 14 residues. From germline, CDR1 is MNHEY and CDR2 SVGAGI. Trimming removed 2 bases at V and 4 bases at J, with 11 bases between. The CDR3 DNA sequence: TGTGCCAGCAGTTACCCCGGGGAGGTCACTGAAGCTTTCTTT. It yields the protein CASSYPGEVTEAFF.

This clone was recorded only once. The chain is built from TRBV6-1 and TRBJ2-7; tentatively, D is TRBD1 (6 bases). Per the germline V gene, CDR1 is MNHNS and CDR2 is SASEGT. CDR3 length: 16 residues. V was cut by 0 bases and J by 6 bases, with 18 bases left in between. The CDR3 DNA reads TGTGCCAGCAGTGAAGCGGGGTTATTAAGGACAGCCGAGCAGTACTTC. The encoded protein is CASSEAGLLRTAEQYF.